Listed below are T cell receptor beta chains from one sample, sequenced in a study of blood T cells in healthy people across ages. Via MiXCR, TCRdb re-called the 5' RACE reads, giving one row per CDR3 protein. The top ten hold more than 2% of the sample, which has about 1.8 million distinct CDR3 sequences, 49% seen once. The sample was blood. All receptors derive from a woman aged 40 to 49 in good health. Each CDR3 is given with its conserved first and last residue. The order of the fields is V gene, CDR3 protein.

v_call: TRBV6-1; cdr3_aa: CASSRPGTGTGDTEAFF
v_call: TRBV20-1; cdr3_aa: CSGRAVGRQNTEAFF
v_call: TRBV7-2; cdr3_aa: CASRGTSGTYNEQFF
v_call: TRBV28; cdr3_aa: CASSTPNFLRNPGYEQYF
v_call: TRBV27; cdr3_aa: CASSLRPAQYSNQPQHF
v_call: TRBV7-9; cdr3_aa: CASSFSGEAGETQYF
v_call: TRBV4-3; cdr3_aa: CASSQSRANVLTF
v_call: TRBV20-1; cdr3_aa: CSANGEPTYTQYF
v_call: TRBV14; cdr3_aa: CASSQGDSPYYEQYF
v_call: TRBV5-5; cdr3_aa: CASSLAGQGKYEQFF
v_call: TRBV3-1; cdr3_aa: CASSLHRPGQSYEQYF
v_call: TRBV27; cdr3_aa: CASSFRTGFGHTF